This T cell receptor (beta chain) is from a study of blood T cell repertoires in COVID-19. This CDR3 contains 14 residues. Germline V lookup: CDR1 MNHEY, CDR2 SMNVEV (reference sequence). Per the authors' pipeline: Reference gene primer amplification gave nucleated cell count estimates. Here immunoSEQ multiplex PCR was the method, and the copy in TCRdb shows in-frame clones only, minus some. V, J and clone size were drawn from that table, and D and trimming were deduced from the DNA. The sample shows 100,000 to 150,000 clones, around 87% of them seen only once. To note about this clone: A junction end diverges from the germline sequence, so it may reflect a read error.

The sequencing sample was made of peripheral blood. This sequence joins TRBV27 and TRBJ2-5, with D perhaps matching TRBD2 (5 bases). This clonotype was sampled from a man in his 70s with active COVID-19. The chain's CDR3 is CANSERGPQETQYF. CDR3 DNA sequence: TGTGCCAACAGTGAAAGAGGGCCTCAAGAGACCCAGTACTTC.